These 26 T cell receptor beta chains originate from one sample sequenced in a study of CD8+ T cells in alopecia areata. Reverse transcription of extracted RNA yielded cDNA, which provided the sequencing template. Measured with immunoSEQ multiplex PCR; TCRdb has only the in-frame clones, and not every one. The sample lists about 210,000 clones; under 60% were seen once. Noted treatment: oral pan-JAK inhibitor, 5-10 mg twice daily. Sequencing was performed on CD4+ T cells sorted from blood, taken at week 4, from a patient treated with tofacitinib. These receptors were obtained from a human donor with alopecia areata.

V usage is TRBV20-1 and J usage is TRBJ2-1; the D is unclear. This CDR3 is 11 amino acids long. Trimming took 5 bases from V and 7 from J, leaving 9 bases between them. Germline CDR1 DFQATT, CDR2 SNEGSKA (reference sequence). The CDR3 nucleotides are TGCAGTGCTGACGACCTTAATGAGCAGTTCTTC. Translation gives CSADDLNEQFF.

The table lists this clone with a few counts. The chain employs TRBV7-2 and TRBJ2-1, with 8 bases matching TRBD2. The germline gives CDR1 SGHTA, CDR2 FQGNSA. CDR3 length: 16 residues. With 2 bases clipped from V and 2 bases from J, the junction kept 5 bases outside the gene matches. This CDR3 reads CASSLSSAGAYNEQFF. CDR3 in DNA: TGTGCCAGCAGCTTAAGCTCAGCGGGGGCCTACAATGAGCAGTTCTTC.

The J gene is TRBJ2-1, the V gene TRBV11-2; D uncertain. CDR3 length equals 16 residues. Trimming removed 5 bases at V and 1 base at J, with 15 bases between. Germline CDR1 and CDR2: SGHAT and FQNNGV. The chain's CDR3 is CASSRSGVLSYNEQFF. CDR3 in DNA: TGTGCCAGCAGCAGATCAGGAGTTCTTTCCTACAATGAGCAGTTCTTC.

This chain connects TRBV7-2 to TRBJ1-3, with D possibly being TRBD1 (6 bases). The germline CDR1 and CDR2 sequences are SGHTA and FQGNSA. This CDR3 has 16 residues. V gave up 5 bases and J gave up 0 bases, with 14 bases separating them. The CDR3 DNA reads TGTGCCAGCAGCCCAAGACAGGTTAGCTCTGGAAACACCATATATTTT. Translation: CASSPRQVSSGNTIYF.

The CDR3 bases are TGTGCCAGCAGCTTAGCACAGGGTATGAGCTACGAGCAGTACTTC. It is translated as CASSLAQGMSYEQYF. The J gene is TRBJ2-7, the V gene TRBV7-9, with a weak D call TRBD1 (6 bases). CDR3 length: 15 residues. CDR1 and CDR2 (germline): SEHNR, FQNEAQ (reference sequence). V lost 0 bases, J lost 3 bases, and 12 bases lay in between. Full variable domain (missing parts from reference TRBV7-9 and TRBJ2-7): DTGVSQNPRHKITKRGQNVTFRCDPISEHNRLYWYRQTLGQGPEFLTYFQNEAQLEKSRLLSDRFSAERPKGSFSTLEIQRTEQGDSAMYLCASSLAQGMSYEQYFGPGTRLTVT.

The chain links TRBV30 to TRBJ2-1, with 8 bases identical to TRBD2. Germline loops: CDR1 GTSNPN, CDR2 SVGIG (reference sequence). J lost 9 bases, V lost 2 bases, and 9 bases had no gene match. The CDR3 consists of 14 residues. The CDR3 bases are TGTGCCTGGAGTAGAAGCGGGGGAGGATCTGAGCAGTTCTTC. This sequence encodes CAWSRSGGGSEQFF.

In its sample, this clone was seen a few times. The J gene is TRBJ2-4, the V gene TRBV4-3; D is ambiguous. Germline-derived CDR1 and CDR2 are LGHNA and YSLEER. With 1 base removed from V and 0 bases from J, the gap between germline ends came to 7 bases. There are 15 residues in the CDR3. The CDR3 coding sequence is TGCGCCAGCAGCCAAGCCGAAGGAGCCAAAAACATTCAGTACTTC. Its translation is CASSQAEGAKNIQYF.

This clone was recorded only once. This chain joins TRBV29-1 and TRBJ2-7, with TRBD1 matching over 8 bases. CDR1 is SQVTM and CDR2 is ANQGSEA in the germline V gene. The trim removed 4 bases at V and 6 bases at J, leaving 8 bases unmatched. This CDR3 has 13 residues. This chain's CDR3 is CSVASRQGTEQYF. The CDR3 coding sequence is TGCAGCGTTGCTTCAAGACAGGGGACCGAGCAGTACTTC.

CDR3 region: CASSSLLRTGNTGELFF. The CDR3 nucleotides read TGTGCCAGCAGTTCCCTCTTGAGGACAGGGAACACCGGGGAGCTGTTTTTT. The chain recombines TRBV28 with TRBJ2-2; TRBD1 agrees at 7 bases. V lost 4 bases to trimming and J lost 1 base; unmatched junction nucleotides: 9. The CDR3 spans 17 residues. CDR1 and CDR2 from the germline V gene are MDHEN and SYDVKM.

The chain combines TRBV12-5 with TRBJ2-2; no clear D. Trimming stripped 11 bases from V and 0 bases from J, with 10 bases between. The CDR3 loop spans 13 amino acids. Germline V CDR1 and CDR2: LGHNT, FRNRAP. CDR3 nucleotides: TGTGCTTGCCAGGCCGCGAACACCGGGGAGCTGTTTTTT. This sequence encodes CACQAANTGELFF.

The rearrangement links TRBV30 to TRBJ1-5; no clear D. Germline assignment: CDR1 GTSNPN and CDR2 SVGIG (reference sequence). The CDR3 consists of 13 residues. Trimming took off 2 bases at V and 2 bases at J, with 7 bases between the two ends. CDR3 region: CAWSIAGNQPQHF. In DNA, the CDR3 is TGTGCCTGGAGTATTGCAGGCAATCAGCCCCAGCATTTT.

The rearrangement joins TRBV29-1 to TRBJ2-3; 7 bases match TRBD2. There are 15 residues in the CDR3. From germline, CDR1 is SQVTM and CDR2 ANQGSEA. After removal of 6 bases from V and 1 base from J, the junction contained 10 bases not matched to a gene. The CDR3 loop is CSVGPSGSGTDTQYF. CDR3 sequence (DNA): TGCAGCGTCGGACCTAGCGGTTCGGGCACAGATACGCAGTATTTT.

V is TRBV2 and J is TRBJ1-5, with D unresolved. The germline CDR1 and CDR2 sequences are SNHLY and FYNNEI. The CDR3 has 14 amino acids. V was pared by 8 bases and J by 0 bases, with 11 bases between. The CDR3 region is CASRSTNSNQPQHF. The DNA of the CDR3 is TGTGCCAGCCGGTCGACGAATAGCAATCAGCCCCAGCATTTT.

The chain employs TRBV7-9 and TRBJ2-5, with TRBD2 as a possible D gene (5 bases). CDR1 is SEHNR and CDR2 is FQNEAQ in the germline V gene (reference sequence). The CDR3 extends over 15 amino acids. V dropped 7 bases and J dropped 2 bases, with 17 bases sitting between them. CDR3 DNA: TGTGCCAGCAACCAAGCCGGTGGGGAGCAAGAGACCCAGTACTTC. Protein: CASNQAGGEQETQYF.

The CDR3 reads CASSPDGVTTDTQYF. The CDR3 nucleotides are TGTGCCAGCAGTCCTGACGGCGTGACCACAGATACGCAGTATTTT. This chain joins TRBV6-1 and TRBJ2-3; no clear D gene. Trimming took off 5 bases at V and 2 bases at J, with 14 bases between the two ends. Germline V lookup: CDR1 MNHNS, CDR2 SASEGT. This CDR3 has 15 amino acids.

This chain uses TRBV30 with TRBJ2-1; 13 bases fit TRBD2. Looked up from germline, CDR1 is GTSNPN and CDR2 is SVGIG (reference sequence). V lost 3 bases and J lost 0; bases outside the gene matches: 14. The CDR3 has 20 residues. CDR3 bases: TGTGCCTGGAGCATCCTGCAACTAGCGGGGGGGCATAGCTCCTACAATGAGCAGTTCTTC. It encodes CAWSILQLAGGHSSYNEQFF.

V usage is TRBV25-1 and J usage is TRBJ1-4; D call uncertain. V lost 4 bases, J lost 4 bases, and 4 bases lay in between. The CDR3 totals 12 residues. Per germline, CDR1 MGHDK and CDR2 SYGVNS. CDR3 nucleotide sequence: TGTGCCAGCAGTGGCATTAATGAAAAACTGTTTTTT. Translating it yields CASSGINEKLFF. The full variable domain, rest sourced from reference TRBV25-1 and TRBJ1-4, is EADIYQTPRYLVIGTGKKITLECSQTMGHDKMYWYQQDPGMELHLIHYSYGVNSTEKGDLSSESTVSRIRTEHFPLTLESARPSHTSQYLCASSGINEKLFFGSGTQLSVL.

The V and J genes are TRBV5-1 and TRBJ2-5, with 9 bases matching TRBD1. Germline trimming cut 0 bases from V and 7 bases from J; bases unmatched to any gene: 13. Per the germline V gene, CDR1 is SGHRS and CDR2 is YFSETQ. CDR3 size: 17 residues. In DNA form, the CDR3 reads TGCGCCAGCAGCTTGGCCGGGCTTGGGACAGGGCTCGCGACCCAGTACTTC. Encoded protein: CASSLAGLGTGLATQYF.

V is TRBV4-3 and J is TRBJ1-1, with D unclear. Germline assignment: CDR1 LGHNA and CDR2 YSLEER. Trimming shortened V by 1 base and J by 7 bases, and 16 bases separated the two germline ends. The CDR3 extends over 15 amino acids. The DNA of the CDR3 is TGCGCCAGCAGCCAAGGTGGACGTGGACCGGGTGAAGCTTTCTTT. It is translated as CASSQGGRGPGEAFF.

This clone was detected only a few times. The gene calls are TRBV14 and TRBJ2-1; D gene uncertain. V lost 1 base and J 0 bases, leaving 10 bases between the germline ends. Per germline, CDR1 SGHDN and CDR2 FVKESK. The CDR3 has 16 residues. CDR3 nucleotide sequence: TGTGCCAGCAGCCAAGGCCAGTTTAGCTCCTACAATGAGCAGTTCTTC. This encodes CASSQGQFSSYNEQFF.

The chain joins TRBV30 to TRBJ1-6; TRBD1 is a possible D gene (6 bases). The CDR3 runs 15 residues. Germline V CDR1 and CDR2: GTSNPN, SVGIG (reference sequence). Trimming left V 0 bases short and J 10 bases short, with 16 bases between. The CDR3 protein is CAWSVTTGGYSPLHF. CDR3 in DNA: TGTGCCTGGAGTGTTACGACAGGAGGTTACTCACCCCTCCACTTT.

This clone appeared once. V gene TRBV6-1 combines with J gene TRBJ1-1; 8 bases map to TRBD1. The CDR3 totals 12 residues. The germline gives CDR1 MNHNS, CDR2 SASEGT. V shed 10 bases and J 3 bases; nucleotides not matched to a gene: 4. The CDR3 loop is CAIRGQDTEAFF. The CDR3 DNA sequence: TGTGCCATCCGGGGACAGGACACTGAAGCTTTCTTT.

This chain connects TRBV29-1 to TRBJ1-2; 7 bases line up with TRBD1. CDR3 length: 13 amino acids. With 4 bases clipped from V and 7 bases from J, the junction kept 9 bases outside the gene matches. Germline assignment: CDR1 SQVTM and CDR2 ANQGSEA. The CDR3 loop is CSVVQGVLGGYTF. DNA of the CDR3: TGCAGCGTTGTGCAGGGGGTATTAGGTGGCTACACCTTC. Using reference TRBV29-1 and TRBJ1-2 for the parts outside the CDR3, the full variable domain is SAVISQKPSRDICQRGTSLTIQCQVDSQVTMMFWYRQQPGQSLTLIATANQGSEATYESGFVIDKFPISRPNLTFSTLTVSNMSPEDSSIYLCSVVQGVLGGYTFGSGTRLTVV.

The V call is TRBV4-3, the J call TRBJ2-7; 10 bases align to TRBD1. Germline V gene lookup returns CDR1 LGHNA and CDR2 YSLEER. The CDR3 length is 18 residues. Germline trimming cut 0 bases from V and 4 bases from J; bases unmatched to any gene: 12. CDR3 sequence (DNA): TGCGCCAGCAGCCAAGATTCGGGCTGGACAGGGGGTCATTACGAGCAGTACTTC. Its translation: CASSQDSGWTGGHYEQYF.

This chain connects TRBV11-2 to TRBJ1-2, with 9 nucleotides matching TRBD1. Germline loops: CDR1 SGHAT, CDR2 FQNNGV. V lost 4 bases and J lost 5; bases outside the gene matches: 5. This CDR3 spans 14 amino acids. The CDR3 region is CASSSTGQGYGYTF. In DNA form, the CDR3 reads TGTGCCAGCAGCTCGACGGGACAGGGTTATGGCTACACCTTC.

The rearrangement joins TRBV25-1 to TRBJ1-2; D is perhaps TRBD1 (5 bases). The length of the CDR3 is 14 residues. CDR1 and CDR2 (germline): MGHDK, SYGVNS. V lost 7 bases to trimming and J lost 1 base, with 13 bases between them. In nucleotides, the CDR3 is TGTGCCAGCACCGGGACCGGTATTAACTATGGCTACACCTTC. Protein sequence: CASTGTGINYGYTF.